This entry lists 24 T cell receptor beta chains sequenced from one sample in a study of T cell changes during pregnancy in multiple sclerosis. The assay was immunoSEQ multiplex PCR, and TCRdb's table has in-frame clones only and misses some. The table has about 40,000 clones, 88% seen once. The sequenced sample was peripheral blood, obtained in the first trimester of pregnancy. These receptors all come from a female donor in good health, enrolled as a control in a pregnancy study.

The J gene is TRBJ1-2, the V gene TRBV5-4; D is ambiguous. CDR1 SGHNT and CDR2 YYREEE come from the germline V gene (reference sequence). This CDR3 is 16 amino acids long. Trimming took 3 bases from V and 6 from J, leaving 21 bases between them. The CDR3 sequence: CASSSTGMEGPDGYTF. CDR3 bases: TGTGCCAGCAGCTCCACGGGGATGGAGGGCCCAGATGGCTACACCTTC.

The rearrangement uses TRBV6-1 and TRBJ1-1; D is possibly TRBD1 (5 bases). V shed 6 bases and J shed 1 base, with 9 bases lying between them. This CDR3 has 13 residues. The germline CDR1 and CDR2 sequences are MNHNS and SASEGT. Written as DNA, the CDR3 is TGTGCCAGCAGATATACAGGGAACACTGAAGCTTTCTTT. The encoded protein is CASRYTGNTEAFF.

The gene calls are TRBV27 and TRBJ2-7; no clear D gene. The CDR3 loop spans 11 amino acids. The germline V gene has CDR1 MNHEY and CDR2 SMNVEV (reference sequence). The germline V and J ends were trimmed by 2 bases and 6 bases, with 5 bases remaining between them. The CDR3 sequence: CASSLEAEQYF. CDR3 nucleotides: TGTGCCAGCAGTTTAGAGGCCGAGCAGTACTTC.

This rearrangement joins TRBV7-8 to TRBJ1-5; D call uncertain. V was shortened by 2 bases and J by 4 bases, with 12 bases between the two germline ends. This CDR3 region has 15 residues. CDR1 SGHVS and CDR2 FQNEAQ come from the germline V gene. The CDR3 sequence: CASSLMRVLNQPQHF. CDR3 coding DNA: TGTGCCAGCAGCTTAATGCGGGTCCTTAATCAGCCCCAGCATTTT.

This chain uses TRBV6-6 with TRBJ2-4, with unresolved D. In germline, CDR1 is MNHNY, CDR2 SVGAGI (reference sequence). The length of the CDR3 is 14 residues. V was cut by 7 bases and J by 4 bases, with 14 bases left in between. Written as DNA, the CDR3 is TGTGCCAGCACCACGGCGGAGAGGAAAAACATTCAGTACTTC. This sequence encodes CASTTAERKNIQYF.

The rearrangement uses TRBV6-5 and TRBJ1-5, with D possibly being TRBD1 (5 bases). CDR1 is MNHEY, CDR2 SVGAGI, per germline. This CDR3 spans 14 amino acids. V was cut by 6 bases and J by 5 bases, with 14 bases left in between. The CDR3 nucleotides are TGTGCCAGCAGAAGTACAGGAAACGATCAGCCCCAGCATTTT. It encodes CASRSTGNDQPQHF.

The chain combines TRBV7-4 with TRBJ2-7, with D unresolved. Trimming stripped 8 bases from V and 2 bases from J, with 13 bases between. Germline V gene sequence: CDR1 SGHVT, CDR2 SQSDAQ. The CDR3 totals 13 residues. Here the CDR3 reads CASGQNLTYEQYF. DNA for the CDR3: TGTGCCAGCGGTCAGAACCTTACCTACGAGCAGTACTTC.

This chain joins TRBV7-9 and TRBJ2-7; possibly TRBD2 for D (7 bases). Trimming shortened V by 5 bases and J by 7 bases, and 15 bases separated the two germline ends. The CDR3 loop spans 13 amino acids. Germline CDR1 and CDR2: SEHNR and FQNEAQ (reference sequence). The CDR3 coding sequence is TGTGCCAGCAGCCTCCGGGGGGCTGGAGAGCAGTACTTC. Protein: CASSLRGAGEQYF.

The CDR3 here is CASSVDWRDYEQYF. The CDR3 coding sequence is TGTGCCAGCAGCGTCGACTGGAGAGACTACGAGCAGTACTTC. V is TRBV14 and J is TRBJ2-5; D not certain. The J call may be mistaken, given a closer DNA end match to TRBJ2-7. CDR3 size: 14 residues. The germline V gene encodes CDR1 SGHDN and CDR2 FVKESK.

CDR3 amino acids: CASSVVGGGAETQYF. The DNA of the CDR3 is TGTGCCAGCAGCGTAGTGGGCGGGGGGGCGGAGACCCAGTACTTC. The chain employs TRBV9 and TRBJ2-5; TRBD2 aligns across 9 bases. After removal of 0 bases from V and 5 bases from J, the junction contained 5 bases not matched to a gene. Germline CDR1 and CDR2: SGDLS and YYNGEE. The CDR3 sequence is 15 residues long.

The V gene is TRBV5-1, the J gene TRBJ1-4; tentative D call: TRBD1 (5 bases). Germline lookup yields CDR1 SGHRS and CDR2 YFSETQ. This CDR3 is 14 amino acids long. V was pared by 4 bases and J by 5 bases, with 12 bases between. The CDR3 spells CASSGTGGNEKLFF. CDR3 bases: TGCGCCAGCAGCGGTACCGGGGGGAATGAAAAACTGTTTTTT.

There are a few counts of this clone. The V gene is TRBV27, the J gene TRBJ2-5, with D possibly being TRBD1 (6 bases). The V end lost 5 bases, the J end lost 3 bases, and 16 bases lay between the germline ends. The CDR3 has 15 amino acids. CDR1 is MNHEY and CDR2 is SMNVEV in the germline V gene (reference sequence). CDR3 sequence reads: CASSPRTDFKETQYF. The CDR3 region has the DNA TGTGCCAGCAGTCCAAGGACAGATTTTAAAGAGACCCAGTACTTC.

The rearrangement links TRBV5-4 to TRBJ2-1; D is unresolved. The germline gives CDR1 SGHNT, CDR2 YYREEE (reference sequence). V lost 3 bases to trimming and J lost 3 bases, with 16 bases between them. The CDR3 runs to 16 residues. The CDR3 DNA is TGTGCCAGCAGCTCCTCCAGCGAAAGGAGCTACAATGAGCAGTTCTTC. Its protein product is CASSSSSERSYNEQFF.

This chain connects TRBV28 to TRBJ2-5; 12 bases fit TRBD2. CDR3 length equals 16 residues. In germline, CDR1 is MDHEN, CDR2 SYDVKM. Germline trimming cut 3 bases from V and 4 bases from J; bases unmatched to any gene: 6. CDR3 sequence reads: CASSFGLAGRGETQYF. CDR3 DNA: TGTGCCAGCAGTTTCGGACTAGCGGGAAGGGGAGAGACCCAGTACTTC.

This clone was picked up a small number of times. V and J are TRBV27 and TRBJ2-1; 7 bases are shared with TRBD2. After removal of 7 bases from V and 6 bases from J, the junction contained 6 bases not matched to a gene. This CDR3 has 13 residues. Germline V CDR1 and CDR2: MNHEY, SMNVEV (reference sequence). CDR3 loop: CASNVGGSNEQFF. In nucleotides, the CDR3 is TGTGCCAGCAATGTGGGGGGGAGCAATGAGCAGTTCTTC.

The rearrangement uses TRBV15 and TRBJ2-3, with 8 positions matching TRBD2. The germline gives CDR1 LNHNV, CDR2 YYDKDF (reference sequence). The CDR3 consists of 15 residues. V was pared by 3 bases and J by 4 bases, with 6 bases of the junction left unmatched. CDR3 bases: TGTGCCACCAGCAGGACTAGCGATGGTGCAGATACGCAGTATTTT. Translating it yields CATSRTSDGADTQYF. Drawing the rest from reference TRBV15 and TRBJ2-3, the complete variable domain is DAMVIQNPRYQVTQFGKPVTLSCSQTLNHNVMYWYQQKSSQAPKLLFHYYDKDFNNEADTPDNFQSRRPNTSFCFLDIRSPGLGDTAMYLCATSRTSDGADTQYFGPGTRLTVL.

V gene TRBV2 combines with J gene TRBJ1-3; 7 positions agree with TRBD1. The J segment lost 8 bases and the V segment lost 5 bases, leaving 9 bases of the junction unmatched. Looked up from germline, CDR1 is SNHLY and CDR2 is FYNNEI. The CDR3 is made up of 14 amino acids. CDR3 amino acids: CASSQTGMRDTIYF. The DNA of the CDR3 is TGTGCCAGCAGTCAGACAGGGATGAGAGACACCATATATTTT.

This clone was counted a single time. The genes are TRBV5-1 and TRBJ2-1; 11 bases are shared with TRBD2. V was clipped by 4 bases and J by 6 bases; unmatched bases: 6. The CDR3 has 15 amino acids. Germline V CDR1 and CDR2: SGHRS, YFSETQ. The CDR3 DNA is TGCGCCAGCAGCGAAGGACTAGCGGGCGTCAATGAGCAGTTCTTC. As protein: CASSEGLAGVNEQFF.

This chain uses TRBV9 with TRBJ1-6, with 10 positions matching TRBD1. The CDR3 covers 16 residues. Germline CDR1 reads SGDLS; CDR2 reads YYNGEE. V gave up 0 bases and J gave up 9 bases; unmatched junction bases: 6. The CDR3 is CASSVAAGQGSSPLHF. The CDR3 nucleotides read TGTGCCAGCAGCGTAGCGGCGGGACAGGGGAGTTCACCCCTCCACTTT.

The chain couples TRBV4-1 to TRBJ2-3; 8 nucleotides line up with TRBD2. CDR3 size: 19 residues. V shed 5 bases and J 2 bases; nucleotides not matched to a gene: 18. In germline, CDR1 is MGHRA, CDR2 YSYEKL. The CDR3 region has the DNA TGCGCCAGCAGCAAAGGACTAGCCCGCACACGCACACACACAGATACGCAGTATTTT. Its translation is CASSKGLARTRTHTDTQYF.

The chain employs TRBV28 and TRBJ1-2; 8 bases fit TRBD1. Trimming took 5 bases from V and 6 from J; bases not matched to a gene: 8. CDR3 length: 14 residues. Germline V gives CDR1 MDHEN, CDR2 SYDVKM. The CDR3 region is CASSPQDRVNGYTF. CDR3 sequence (DNA): TGTGCCAGCAGTCCGCAGGACAGGGTTAATGGCTACACCTTC.

The chain employs TRBV6-1 and TRBJ2-7, with 8 bases identical to TRBD1. The CDR3 consists of 12 residues. V lost 7 bases and J lost 4; bases outside the gene matches: 3. The germline V gene has CDR1 MNHNS and CDR2 SASEGT. CDR3 amino acids: CASKRTGYEQYF. CDR3 in DNA: TGTGCCAGCAAGCGGACAGGGTACGAGCAGTACTTC.

This chain joins TRBV11-2 and TRBJ1-4, with 8 positions matching TRBD1. Losses at the gene ends were 4 bases for V and 4 bases for J; bases not matched to a gene: 8. Germline CDR1 is SGHAT and CDR2 is FQNNGV. This CDR3 has 16 amino acids. The CDR3 reads CASSWGRGRGNEKLFF. The CDR3, as DNA: TGTGCCAGCAGCTGGGGCAGGGGGCGTGGTAATGAAAAACTGTTTTTT.

This clone has just a few counts. CDR3 DNA: TGTGCCAGCAGCGTAGGGACACATAGAGGCACTGAAGCTTTCTTT. Translating it yields CASSVGTHRGTEAFF. This chain links TRBV9 with TRBJ1-1, with D perhaps TRBD1 (5 bases). This CDR3 region has 15 residues. From germline, CDR1 is SGDLS and CDR2 YYNGEE. With 0 bases removed from V and 4 bases from J, the gap between germline ends came to 13 bases.